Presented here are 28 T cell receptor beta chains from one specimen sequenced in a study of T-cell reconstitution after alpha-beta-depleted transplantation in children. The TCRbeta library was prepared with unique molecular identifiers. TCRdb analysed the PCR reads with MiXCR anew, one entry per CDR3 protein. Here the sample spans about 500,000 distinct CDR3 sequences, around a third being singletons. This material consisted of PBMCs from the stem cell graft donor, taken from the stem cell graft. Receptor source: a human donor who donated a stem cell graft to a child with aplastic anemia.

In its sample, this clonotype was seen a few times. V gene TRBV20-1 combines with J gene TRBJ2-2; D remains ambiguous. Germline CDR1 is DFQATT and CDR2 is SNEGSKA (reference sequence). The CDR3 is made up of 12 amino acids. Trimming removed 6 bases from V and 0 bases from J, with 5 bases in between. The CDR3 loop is CSARANTGELFF. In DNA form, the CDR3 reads TGCAGTGCCCGCGCGAACACCGGGGAGCTGTTTTTT.

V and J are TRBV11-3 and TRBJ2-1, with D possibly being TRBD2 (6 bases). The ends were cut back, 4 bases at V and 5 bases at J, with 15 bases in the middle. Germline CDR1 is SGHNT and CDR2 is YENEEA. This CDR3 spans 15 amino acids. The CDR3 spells CASSWGTLENNEQFF. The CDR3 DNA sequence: TGTGCCAGCAGCTGGGGGACTCTAGAAAACAATGAGCAGTTCTTC.

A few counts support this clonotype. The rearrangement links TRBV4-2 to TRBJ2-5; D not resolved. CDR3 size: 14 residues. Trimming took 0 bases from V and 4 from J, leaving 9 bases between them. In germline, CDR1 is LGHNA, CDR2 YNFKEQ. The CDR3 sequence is CASSQDRSRETQYF. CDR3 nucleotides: TGTGCCAGCAGCCAAGATAGGTCCCGAGAGACCCAGTACTTC.

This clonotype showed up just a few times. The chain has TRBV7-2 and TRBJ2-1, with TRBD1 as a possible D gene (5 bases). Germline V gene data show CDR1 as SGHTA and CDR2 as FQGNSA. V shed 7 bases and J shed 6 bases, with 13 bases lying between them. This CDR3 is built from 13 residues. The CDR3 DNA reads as TGTGCCAGCAACATAAGACAGAGCAATGAGCAGTTCTTC. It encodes CASNIRQSNEQFF.

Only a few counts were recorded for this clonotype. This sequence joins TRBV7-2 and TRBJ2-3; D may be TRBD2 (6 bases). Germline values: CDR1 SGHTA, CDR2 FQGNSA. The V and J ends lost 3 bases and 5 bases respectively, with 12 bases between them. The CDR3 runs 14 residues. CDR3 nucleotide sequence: TGTGCCAGCAGCTTTTCACTAGCAAAAGATACGCAGTATTTT. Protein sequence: CASSFSLAKDTQYF. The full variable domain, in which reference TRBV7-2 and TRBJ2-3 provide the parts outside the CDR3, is GAGVSQSPSNKVTEKGKDVELRCDPISGHTALYWYRQSLGQGLEFLIYFQGNSAPDKSGLPSDRFSAERTGGSVSTLTIQRTQQEDSAVYLCASSFSLAKDTQYFGPGTRLTVL.

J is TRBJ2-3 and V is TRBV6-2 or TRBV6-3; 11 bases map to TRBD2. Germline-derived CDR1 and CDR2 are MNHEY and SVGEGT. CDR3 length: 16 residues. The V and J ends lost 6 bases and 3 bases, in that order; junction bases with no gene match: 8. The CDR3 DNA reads TGTGCCAGCAGATTACCGACTAGCGGGATAACAGATACGCAGTATTTT. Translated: CASRLPTSGITDTQYF.

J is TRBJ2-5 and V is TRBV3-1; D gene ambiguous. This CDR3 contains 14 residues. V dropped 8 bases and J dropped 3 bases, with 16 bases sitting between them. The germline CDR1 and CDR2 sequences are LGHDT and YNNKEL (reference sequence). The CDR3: CASENLGSEETQYF. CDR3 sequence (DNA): TGTGCCAGCGAAAACTTGGGCAGTGAAGAGACCCAGTACTTC.

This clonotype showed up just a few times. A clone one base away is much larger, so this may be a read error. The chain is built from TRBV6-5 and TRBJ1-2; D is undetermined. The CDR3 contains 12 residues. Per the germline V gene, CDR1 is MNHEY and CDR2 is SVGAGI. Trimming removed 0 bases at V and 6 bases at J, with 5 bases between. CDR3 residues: CASSYSGNGYTF. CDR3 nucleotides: TGTGCCAGCAGTTACTCCGGGAATGGCTACACCTTC.

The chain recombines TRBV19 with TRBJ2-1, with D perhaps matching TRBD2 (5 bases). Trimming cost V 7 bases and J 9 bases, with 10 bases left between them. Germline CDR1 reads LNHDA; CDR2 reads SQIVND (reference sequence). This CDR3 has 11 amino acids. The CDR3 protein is CASTFRGEQFF. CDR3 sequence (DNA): TGTGCCAGTACTTTCCGGGGTGAGCAGTTCTTC.

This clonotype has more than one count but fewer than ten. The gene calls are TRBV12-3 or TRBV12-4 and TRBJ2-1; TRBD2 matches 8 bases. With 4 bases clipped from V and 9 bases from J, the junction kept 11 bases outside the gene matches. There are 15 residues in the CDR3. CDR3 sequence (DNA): TGTGCCAGCAGTTACAGCGGGAGCTCCATCGGTGAGCAGTTCTTC. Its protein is CASSYSGSSIGEQFF.

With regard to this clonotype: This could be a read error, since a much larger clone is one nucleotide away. The DNA for the CDR3 is TGTGCCAGCAGCCAAGGGACTAGCGGGAGTGCAGATACGCAGTATTTT. Encoded protein: CASSQGTSGSADTQYF. The chain recombines TRBV4-2 with TRBJ2-3; 13 bases are a match to TRBD2. V lost 1 base to trimming and J lost 4 bases; unmatched junction nucleotides: 2. Looked up from germline, CDR1 is LGHNA and CDR2 is YNFKEQ. This CDR3 has 16 amino acids.

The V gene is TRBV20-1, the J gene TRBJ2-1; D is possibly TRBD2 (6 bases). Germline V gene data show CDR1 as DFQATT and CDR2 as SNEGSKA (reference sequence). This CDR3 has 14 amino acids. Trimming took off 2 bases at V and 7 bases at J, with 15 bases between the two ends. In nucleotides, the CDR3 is TGCAGTGCTAGAAGCGGGTACGGTAGGAATGAGCAGTTCTTC. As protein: CSARSGYGRNEQFF.

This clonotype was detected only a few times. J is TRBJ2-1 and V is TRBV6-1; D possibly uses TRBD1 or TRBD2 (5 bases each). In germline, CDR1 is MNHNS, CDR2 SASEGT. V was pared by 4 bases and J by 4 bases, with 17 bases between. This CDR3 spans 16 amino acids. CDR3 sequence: CASSASGTAVYNEQFF. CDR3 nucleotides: TGTGCCAGCAGTGCCTCCGGGACGGCAGTGTACAATGAGCAGTTCTTC.

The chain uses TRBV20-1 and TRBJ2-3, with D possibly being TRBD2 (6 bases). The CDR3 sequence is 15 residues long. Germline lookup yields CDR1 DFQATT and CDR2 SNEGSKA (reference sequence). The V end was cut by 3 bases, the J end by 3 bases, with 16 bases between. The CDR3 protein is CSASQGFGRTDTQYF. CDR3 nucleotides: TGCAGTGCTAGTCAAGGCTTTGGGAGGACAGATACGCAGTATTTT.

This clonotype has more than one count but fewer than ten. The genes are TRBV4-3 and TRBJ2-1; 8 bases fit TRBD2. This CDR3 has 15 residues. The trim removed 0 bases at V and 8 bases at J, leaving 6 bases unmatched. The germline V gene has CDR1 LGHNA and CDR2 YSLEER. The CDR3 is CASSQDRAGGYEQFF. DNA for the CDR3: TGCGCCAGCAGCCAAGATAGGGCGGGAGGCTATGAGCAGTTCTTC.

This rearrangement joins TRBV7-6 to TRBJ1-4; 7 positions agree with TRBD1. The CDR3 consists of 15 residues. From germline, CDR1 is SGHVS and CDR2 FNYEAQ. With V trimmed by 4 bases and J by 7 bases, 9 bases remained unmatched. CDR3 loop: CASSWQGESGEKLFF. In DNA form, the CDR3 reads TGTGCCAGCAGCTGGCAGGGGGAGAGTGGTGAAAAACTGTTTTTT.

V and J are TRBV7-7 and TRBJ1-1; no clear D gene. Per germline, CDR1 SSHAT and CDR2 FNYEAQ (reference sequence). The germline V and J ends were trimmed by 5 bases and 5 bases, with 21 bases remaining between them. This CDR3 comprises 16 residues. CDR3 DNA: TGTGCCAGCAGCCCGGCTTTTGGTACGGAGGATACTGAAGCTTTCTTT. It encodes CASSPAFGTEDTEAFF.

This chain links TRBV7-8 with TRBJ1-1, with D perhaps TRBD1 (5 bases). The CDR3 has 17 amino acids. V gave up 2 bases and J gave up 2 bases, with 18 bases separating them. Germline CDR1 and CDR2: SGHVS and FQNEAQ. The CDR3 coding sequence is TGTGCCAGCAGCTTAACATCGGTGGGGCAGATTAACACTGAAGCTTTCTTT. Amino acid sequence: CASSLTSVGQINTEAFF.

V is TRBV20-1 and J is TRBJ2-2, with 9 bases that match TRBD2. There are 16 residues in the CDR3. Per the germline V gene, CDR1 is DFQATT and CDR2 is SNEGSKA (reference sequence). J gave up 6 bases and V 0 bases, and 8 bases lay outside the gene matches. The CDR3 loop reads CSARDVAGAQAGELFF. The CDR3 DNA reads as TGCAGTGCTAGAGATGTAGCGGGAGCCCAGGCCGGGGAGCTGTTTTTT.

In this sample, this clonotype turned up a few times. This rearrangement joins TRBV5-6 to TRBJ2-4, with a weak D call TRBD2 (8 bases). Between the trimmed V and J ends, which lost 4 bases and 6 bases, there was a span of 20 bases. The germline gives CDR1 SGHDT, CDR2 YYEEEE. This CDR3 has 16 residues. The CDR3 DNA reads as TGTGCCAGCAGCCGCGGGACAGCCCTAGCGGGAAACATTCAGTACTTC. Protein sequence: CASSRGTALAGNIQYF.

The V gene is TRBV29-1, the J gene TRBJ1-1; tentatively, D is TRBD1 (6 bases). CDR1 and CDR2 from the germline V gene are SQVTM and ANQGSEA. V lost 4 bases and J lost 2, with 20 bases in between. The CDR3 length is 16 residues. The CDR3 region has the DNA TGCAGCGTTGTTGACCCCAAGGACAGACTCAACACTGAAGCTTTCTTT. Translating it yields CSVVDPKDRLNTEAFF.

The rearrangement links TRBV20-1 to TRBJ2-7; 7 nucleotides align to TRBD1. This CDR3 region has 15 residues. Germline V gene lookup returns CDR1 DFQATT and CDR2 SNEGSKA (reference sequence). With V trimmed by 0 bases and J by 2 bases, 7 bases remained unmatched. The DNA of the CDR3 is TGCAGTGCTAGAGATCCCGGGACAGCCGCCTACGAGCAGTACTTC. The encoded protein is CSARDPGTAAYEQYF.

CDR3 coding DNA: TGCAGCACCTACTTCCGATTTGAGCAGTTCTTC. Translation: CSTYFRFEQFF. The chain links TRBV29-1 to TRBJ2-1; unclear D gene. V was shortened by 8 bases and J by 9 bases, with 14 bases between the two germline ends. Germline values: CDR1 SQVTM, CDR2 ANQGSEA. The CDR3 runs 11 residues.

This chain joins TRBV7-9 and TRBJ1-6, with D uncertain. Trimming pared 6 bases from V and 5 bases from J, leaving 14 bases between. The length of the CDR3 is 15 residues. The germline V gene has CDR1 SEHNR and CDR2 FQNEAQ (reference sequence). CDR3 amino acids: CASSATNPDNSPLHF. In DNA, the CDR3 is TGTGCCAGCAGTGCCACAAACCCCGATAATTCACCCCTCCACTTT.

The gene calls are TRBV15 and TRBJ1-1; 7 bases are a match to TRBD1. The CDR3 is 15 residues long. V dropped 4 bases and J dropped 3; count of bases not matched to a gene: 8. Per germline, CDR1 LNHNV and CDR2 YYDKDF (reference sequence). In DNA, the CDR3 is TGTGCCACCAGCAAAGTCGGGCAGGGGGACACTGAAGCTTTCTTT. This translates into CATSKVGQGDTEAFF.

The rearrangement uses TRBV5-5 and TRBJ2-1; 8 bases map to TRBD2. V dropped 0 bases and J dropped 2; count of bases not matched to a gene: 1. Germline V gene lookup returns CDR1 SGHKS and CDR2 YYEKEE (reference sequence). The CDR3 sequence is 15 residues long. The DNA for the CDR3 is TGTGCCAGCAGCTTGGAACTAGCGGCCTACAATGAGCAGTTCTTC. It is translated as CASSLELAAYNEQFF.

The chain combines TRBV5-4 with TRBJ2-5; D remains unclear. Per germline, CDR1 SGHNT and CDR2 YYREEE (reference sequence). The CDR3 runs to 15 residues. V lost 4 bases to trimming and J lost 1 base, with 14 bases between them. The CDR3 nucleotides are TGTGCCAGCAGCCCTACCGGGCCCCGCCAAGAGACCCAGTACTTC. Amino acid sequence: CASSPTGPRQETQYF.

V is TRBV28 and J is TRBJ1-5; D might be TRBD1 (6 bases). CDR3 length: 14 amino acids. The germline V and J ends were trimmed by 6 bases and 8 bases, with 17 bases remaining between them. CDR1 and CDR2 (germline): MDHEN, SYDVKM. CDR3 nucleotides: TGTGCCAGCAGCCTAACAGGGCGTTTGGAGCCCCAGCATTTT. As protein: CASSLTGRLEPQHF.